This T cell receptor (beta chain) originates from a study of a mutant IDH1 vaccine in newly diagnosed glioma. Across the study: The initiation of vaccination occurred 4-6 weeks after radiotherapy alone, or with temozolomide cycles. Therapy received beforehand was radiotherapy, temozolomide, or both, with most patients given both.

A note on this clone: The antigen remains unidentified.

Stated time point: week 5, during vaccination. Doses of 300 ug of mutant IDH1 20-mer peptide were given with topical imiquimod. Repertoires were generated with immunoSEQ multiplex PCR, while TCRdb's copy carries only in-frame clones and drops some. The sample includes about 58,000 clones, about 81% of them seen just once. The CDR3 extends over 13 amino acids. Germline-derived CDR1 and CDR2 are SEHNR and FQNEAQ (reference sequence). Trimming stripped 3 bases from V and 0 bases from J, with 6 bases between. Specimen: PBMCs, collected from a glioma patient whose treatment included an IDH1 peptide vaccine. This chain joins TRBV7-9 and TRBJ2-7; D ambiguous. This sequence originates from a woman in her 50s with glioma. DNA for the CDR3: TGTGCCAGCAGCTTCGTCATCTCCTACGAGCAGTACTTC. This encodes CASSFVISYEQYF.